The next 20 T cell receptor beta chains were all read from a single sample in a study of blood T cell repertoires in COVID-19. The data were produced by immunoSEQ multiplex PCR, yet TCRdb's version contains in-frame clones alone and is incomplete. This sample has under 500,000 clones, with 70% to 90% found just once. Sequencing used PBMCs or T cells enriched from blood (not recorded which). These receptors originate from a woman aged 18-35 years with acute COVID-19.

The V gene is TRBV21-1, the J gene TRBJ2-7; the table's D call, TRBD2, has no DNA check behind it. TRBV21-1 is a pseudogene. The length of the CDR3 is 16 residues. The CDR3 sequence: CASSKAGLAAGYEQYF. CDR3 coding DNA: TGTGCCAGCAGCAAAGCTGGACTAGCCGCAGGGTACGAGCAGTACTTC.

The rearrangement uses TRBV5-1 and TRBJ2-1, with 7 bases matching TRBD1. The trim removed 1 base at V and 0 bases at J, leaving 4 bases unmatched. Per the germline V gene, CDR1 is SGHRS and CDR2 is YFSETQ. The CDR3 covers 16 residues. The CDR3 nucleotides are TGCGCCAGCAGCTTGTTGTGGGACAGCTCCTACAATGAGCAGTTCTTC. Amino acid sequence: CASSLLWDSSYNEQFF.

The chain links TRBV15 to TRBJ2-5; 9 positions match TRBD1. Germline loops: CDR1 LNHNV, CDR2 YYDKDF (reference sequence). The V segment lost 0 bases and the J segment 4 bases; nucleotides outside the gene matches: 9. This CDR3 comprises 17 residues. As DNA, the CDR3 is TGTGCCACCAGCAGAGATCCAACCCTGGACAGGGGAGAGACCCAGTACTTC. Its translation is CATSRDPTLDRGETQYF.

The CDR3 DNA follows: TGCGCCAGCAGCCAAGGTCTATCCTACGAGCAGTACTTC. Protein product: CASSQGLSYEQYF. The chain joins TRBV4-1 to TRBJ2-7, with D uncertain. Between the trimmed V and J ends, which lost 1 base and 1 base, there was a span of 5 bases. This CDR3 contains 13 residues. Germline CDR1 is MGHRA and CDR2 is YSYEKL.

The CDR3 reads CASSQTGVGVSPLHF. The DNA for the CDR3 is TGTGCCAGCAGCCAGACAGGGGTGGGTGTTTCACCCCTCCACTTT. V gene TRBV2 combines with J gene TRBJ1-6; 8 bases agree with TRBD1. Per germline, CDR1 SNHLY and CDR2 FYNNEI. The CDR3 loop spans 15 amino acids. V lost 6 bases and J lost 9; bases outside the gene matches: 10.

The chain employs TRBV7-2 and TRBJ2-1; D is unclear. Germline V lookup: CDR1 SGHTA, CDR2 FQGNSA. The CDR3 consists of 14 residues. V dropped 7 bases and J dropped 0 bases, with 10 bases sitting between them. CDR3 sequence (DNA): TGTGCCAGCACCCCATTGGCCTCCTACAATGAGCAGTTCTTC. Amino acids: CASTPLASYNEQFF.

As regards this clone: The same CDR3 can be traced to other DNA sequences in this sample. This rearrangement joins TRBV11-2 to TRBJ1-1; possible D gene TRBD1, 5 bases. The V and J ends lost 3 bases and 0 bases respectively, with 8 bases between them. CDR3 size: 14 residues. The germline gives CDR1 SGHAT, CDR2 FQNNGV. The CDR3 reads CASSLQGMNTEAFF. The CDR3 DNA is TGTGCCAGCAGCTTGCAGGGTATGAACACTGAAGCTTTCTTT.

This clone appeared a few times. This chain uses TRBV5-1 with TRBJ2-7; 7 positions match TRBD2. The germline gives CDR1 SGHRS, CDR2 YFSETQ. The V and J ends lost 5 bases and 7 bases, in that order; junction bases with no gene match: 6. The CDR3 has 12 amino acids. CDR3 residues: CASRLTSREQYF. CDR3 in DNA: TGCGCCAGCAGGCTGACTAGCCGTGAGCAGTACTTC.

This rearrangement joins TRBV24-1 to TRBJ2-2; D gene ambiguous. V was clipped by 6 bases and J by 1 base, with 5 bases between them. The germline V gene encodes CDR1 KGHDR and CDR2 SFDVKD. The CDR3 has 13 residues. In DNA, the CDR3 is TGTGCCACCAGTTCCGGGAACACCGGGGAGCTGTTTTTT. Translating it yields CATSSGNTGELFF.

This clone showed up just once. The V and J genes are TRBV9 and TRBJ2-7; 12 nucleotides align to TRBD1. Germline lookup yields CDR1 SGDLS and CDR2 YYNGEE. The CDR3 spans 14 residues. V was clipped by 4 bases and J by 6 bases; unmatched bases: 5. In DNA, the CDR3 is TGTGCCAGCAGCCCCGGGACAGGGGGCTTCGAGCAGTACTTC. Residues: CASSPGTGGFEQYF.

In nucleotides, the CDR3 is TGTGCCAGCGGTCCCCAAAGGGGGCGGACCGAGCAGTACTTC. The encoded protein is CASGPQRGRTEQYF. The V gene is TRBV6-6, the J gene TRBJ2-7; 7 nucleotides match TRBD1. Germline V gene sequence: CDR1 MNHNY, CDR2 SVGAGI (reference sequence). The V gene end was trimmed by 8 bases and the J gene end by 6 bases; junction bases not matched to a gene: 13. There are 14 residues in the CDR3.

The genes are TRBV21-1 and TRBJ1-2; the table's D gene call, TRBD1, was not cross checked with the DNA. TRBV21-1 is described as a pseudogene. The length of the CDR3 is 13 residues. The CDR3 is CASEGVTNYGYTF. Here the CDR3 DNA reads TGTGCCAGCGAGGGGGTGACTAACTATGGCTACACCTTC.

This chain connects TRBV5-1 to TRBJ2-5; TRBD1 might be the D (6 bases). V shed 7 bases and J shed 2 bases, with 12 bases lying between them. The CDR3 consists of 13 residues. CDR1 SGHRS and CDR2 YFSETQ come from the germline V gene. The CDR3 region has the DNA TGCGCCAGCCGCCGGGACAAGCAAGAGACCCAGTACTTC. Protein sequence: CASRRDKQETQYF.

This chain links TRBV7-9 with TRBJ1-2; 9 bases agree with TRBD1. The CDR3 length is 15 residues. Germline CDR1 is SEHNR and CDR2 is FQNEAQ (reference sequence). V dropped 1 base and J dropped 8; count of bases not matched to a gene: 8. The CDR3 bases are TGTGCCAGCAGCTTAGGCCGGGACAGGGCTCACGGCTACACCTTC. It translates to CASSLGRDRAHGYTF.

The chain joins TRBV29-1 to TRBJ1-1; D call uncertain. Per the germline V gene, CDR1 is SQVTM and CDR2 is ANQGSEA. The CDR3 is 14 amino acids. V gave up 3 bases and J gave up 1 base, with 12 bases separating them. CDR3 DNA sequence: TGCAGCGTTGATTTCGCGACACAGAACACTGAAGCTTTCTTT. Amino acid sequence: CSVDFATQNTEAFF.

The chain recombines TRBV10-3 with TRBJ1-5, with TRBD1 as a possible D gene (5 bases). This CDR3 is 12 amino acids long. The germline gives CDR1 ENHRY, CDR2 SYGVKD. Trimming pared 3 bases from V and 5 bases from J, leaving 5 bases between. CDR3 DNA: TGTGCCATCAGTGACAGGGATCAGCCCCAGCATTTT. It encodes CAISDRDQPQHF.

The chain has TRBV10-1 and TRBJ2-3; D is perhaps TRBD2 (6 bases). This CDR3 comprises 16 residues. The germline CDR1 and CDR2 sequences are WNHNN and SYGVQD (reference sequence). Deletions cut 4 bases from V and 4 bases from J, with 18 bases between. CDR3: CASSGLTSKSADTQYF. CDR3 DNA sequence: TGCGCCAGCAGTGGGCTCACTAGCAAGAGTGCAGATACGCAGTATTTT.

The genes are TRBV12-5 and TRBJ2-7; 9 bases agree with TRBD1. Germline-derived CDR1 and CDR2 are LGHNT and FRNRAP. The CDR3 is 14 amino acids. V lost 6 bases to trimming and J lost 3 bases; unmatched junction nucleotides: 6. The CDR3 DNA is TGTGCTAGTGGCCTCGGACAGGGGAACTACGAGCAGTACTTC. It translates to CASGLGQGNYEQYF.

The CDR3 sequence is CASSYHRVYEQYF. The CDR3 coding sequence is TGTGCCAGCAGTTACCACAGGGTTTACGAGCAGTACTTC. The genes are TRBV6-5 and TRBJ2-7; a weak D match, TRBD1 (6 bases). Germline loops: CDR1 MNHEY, CDR2 SVGAGI. The CDR3 is 13 residues long. Deletions cut 2 bases from V and 4 bases from J, with 9 bases between.

The CDR3 spells CASRLPPDTQYF. CDR3 DNA: TGTGCCAGCAGACTACCCCCAGATACGCAGTATTTT. V and J are TRBV28 and TRBJ2-3; D gene unclear. Germline values: CDR1 MDHEN, CDR2 SYDVKM. The V gene lost 6 bases and the J gene lost 4 bases, with 8 bases spanning the gap. The CDR3 runs 12 residues.